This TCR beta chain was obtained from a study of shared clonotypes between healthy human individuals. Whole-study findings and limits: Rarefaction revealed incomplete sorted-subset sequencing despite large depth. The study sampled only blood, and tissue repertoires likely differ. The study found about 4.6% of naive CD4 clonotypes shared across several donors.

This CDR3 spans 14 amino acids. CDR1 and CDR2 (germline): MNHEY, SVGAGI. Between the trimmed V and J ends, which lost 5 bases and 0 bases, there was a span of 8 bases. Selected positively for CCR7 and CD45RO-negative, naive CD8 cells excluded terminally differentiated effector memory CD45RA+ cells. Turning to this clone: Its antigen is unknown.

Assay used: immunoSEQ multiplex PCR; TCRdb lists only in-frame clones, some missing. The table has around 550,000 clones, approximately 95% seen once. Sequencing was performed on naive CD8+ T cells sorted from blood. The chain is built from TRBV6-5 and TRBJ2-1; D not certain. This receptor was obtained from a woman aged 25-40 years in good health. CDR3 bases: TGTGCCAGCAGTCTACTCAGCTCCTACAATGAGCAGTTCTTC. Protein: CASSLLSSYNEQFF.